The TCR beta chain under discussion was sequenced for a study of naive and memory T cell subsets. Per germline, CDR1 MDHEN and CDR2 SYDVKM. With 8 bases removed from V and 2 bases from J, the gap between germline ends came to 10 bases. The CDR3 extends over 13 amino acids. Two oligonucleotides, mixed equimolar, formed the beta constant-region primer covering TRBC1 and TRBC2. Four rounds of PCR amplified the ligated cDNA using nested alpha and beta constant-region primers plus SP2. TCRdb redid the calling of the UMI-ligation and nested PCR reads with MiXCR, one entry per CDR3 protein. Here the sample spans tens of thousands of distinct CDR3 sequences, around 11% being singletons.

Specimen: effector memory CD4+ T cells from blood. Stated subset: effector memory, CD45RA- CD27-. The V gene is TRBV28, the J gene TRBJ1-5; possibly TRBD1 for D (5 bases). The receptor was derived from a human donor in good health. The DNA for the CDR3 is TGTGCCAGCCAGGGAACGGGCAATCAGCCCCAGCATTTT. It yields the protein CASQGTGNQPQHF.